The clone carrying this TCR beta chain was observed once. The data stem from a study of blood T cell repertoires in COVID-19. Germline CDR1 SGHTA, CDR2 FQGTGA. This CDR3 has 16 residues. V lost 2 bases to trimming and J lost 6 bases, with 20 bases between them. Assay used: immunoSEQ multiplex PCR; TCRdb lists only in-frame clones, some missing. The table has over 300,000 clones, about 84% seen once. The sequence came from a woman in her forties or fifties with acute or convalescent COVID-19. The chain uses TRBV7-3 and TRBJ2-7, with D unclear. The specimen sequenced was peripheral blood. The CDR3 DNA sequence: TGTGCCAGCAGCTTAGCATCCGGGTCCGCCCCTCCCGAGCAGTACTTC. Amino acid sequence: CASSLASGSAPPEQYF.